This TCR beta chain was sequenced during a study of blood T cell repertoires in COVID-19. Study as a whole: Acute-phase and convalescent COVID-19 samples originated in the United States, Italy and Spain. Sources were T cells, B-cell-depleted T cells, or PBMCs; the material itself was cDNA or gDNA.

The repertoire was sequenced with immunoSEQ multiplex PCR; TCRdb's copy has only in-frame clones and lacks some. The profile shows almost 250,000 clones, approximately 85% of them singletons. This CDR3 comprises 15 residues. CDR1 and CDR2 from the germline V gene are MNHNS and SASEGT. Trimming left V 0 bases short and J 5 bases short, with 11 bases between. Individuals aged roughly 18 to 95 years were recruited from 20 to 25 US areas. Sequenced input: PBMCs or T cells enriched from blood (not recorded which). The V call is TRBV6-1, the J call TRBJ1-5; possibly TRBD1 for D (5 bases). The receptor comes from a woman aged 45-59 years with acute COVID-19. CDR3 coding DNA: TGTGCCAGCAGTGAAGCTGGAGGGGAATATCAGCCCCAGCATTTT. Its protein product is CASSEAGGEYQPQHF.